A single sample gave rise to the 22 T cell receptor beta chains below, sequenced in a study of T cell responses to AZD1222 COVID-19 vaccine. Only in-frame clones appear in the TCRdb table, and some are missing; sequencing was by immunoSEQ multiplex PCR. The sample contains some 120,000 clones, about nine tenths of which appear only once. This sample comprised peripheral blood, obtained on day 0 of AZD1222 vaccination. The receptors come from an adult in good health.

This clone appeared a few times. This chain connects TRBV6-1 to TRBJ1-4, with TRBD1 identical over 7 bases. The CDR3 is 16 residues long. V dropped 4 bases and J dropped 5; count of bases not matched to a gene: 10. Germline lookup yields CDR1 MNHNS and CDR2 SASEGT. The DNA of the CDR3 is TGTGCCAGCAGTGGCCCCCCGACAGGGATAAATGAAAAACTGTTTTTT. Its protein product is CASSGPPTGINEKLFF.

The chain combines TRBV3-1 (or the pseudogene TRBV3-2) with TRBJ1-2; D possibly corresponds to TRBD1 (6 bases). This CDR3 is 13 amino acids long. CDR1 is LGHDT, CDR2 YNNKEL, per germline (reference sequence). Trimming pared 2 bases from V and 6 bases from J, leaving 10 bases between. The CDR3 nucleotides are TGTGCCAGCAGCCAACCTGGGACACATGGCTACACCTTC. The encoded protein is CASSQPGTHGYTF.

The chain links TRBV10-2 to TRBJ2-3; D remains ambiguous. Deletions cut 6 bases from V and 2 bases from J, with 9 bases between. Germline CDR1 reads WSHSY; CDR2 reads SAAADI. This CDR3 has 13 amino acids. The CDR3 region is CASRWAYTDTQYF. The CDR3 DNA reads TGCGCCAGCAGGTGGGCTTACACAGATACGCAGTATTTT.

This chain joins TRBV5-1 and TRBJ1-2; D not resolved. There are 14 residues in the CDR3. V lost 0 bases and J lost 1, with 7 bases in between. Per germline, CDR1 SGHRS and CDR2 YFSETQ. CDR3 sequence (DNA): TGCGCCAGCAGCTTGGGGCCGGATAACTATGGCTACACCTTC. Protein: CASSLGPDNYGYTF.

V and J are TRBV6-5 and TRBJ1-1; D is uncertain. Germline CDR1 MNHEY, CDR2 SVGAGI. V lost 5 bases and J lost 7, with 11 bases in between. The CDR3 sequence is 12 residues long. The CDR3 DNA reads TGTGCCAGCAGTCCTTTAACGGGTGAAGCTTTCTTT. Its protein is CASSPLTGEAFF.

The chain carries TRBV2 and TRBJ1-4, with 9 bases identical to TRBD1. V trimming: 6 bases; J trimming: 5 bases; junction bases outside the gene matches: 7. The CDR3 length is 15 residues. The germline V gene has CDR1 SNHLY and CDR2 FYNNEI. Here the CDR3 reads CASSADRGSNEKLFF. CDR3 bases: TGTGCCAGCAGCGCGGACAGGGGATCGAATGAAAAACTGTTTTTT.

The rearrangement links TRBV5-5 to TRBJ2-2; D tentatively fits TRBD1 or TRBD2 (5 bases each). Trimming took 2 bases from V and 6 from J, leaving 11 bases between them. This CDR3 region has 14 residues. Germline loops: CDR1 SGHKS, CDR2 YYEKEE (reference sequence). As DNA, the CDR3 is TGTGCCAGCAGCTTACTAGGGGCCGCCGGGGAGCTGTTTTTT. Amino acid sequence: CASSLLGAAGELFF.

The sample holds one count of this clone. The chain is built from TRBV7-9 and TRBJ2-7; 10 bases map to TRBD2. This CDR3 is built from 12 residues. V shed 5 bases, J shed 7 bases, and the junction held 2 bases outside the gene matches. From germline, CDR1 is SEHNR and CDR2 FQNEAQ (reference sequence). CDR3 amino acids: CASSQTSGEQYF. The CDR3 coding sequence is TGTGCCAGCAGCCAGACTAGCGGGGAGCAGTACTTC.

The chain joins TRBV9 to TRBJ2-1, with 9 bases aligning to TRBD2. The CDR3 has 17 amino acids. CDR1 is SGDLS and CDR2 is YYNGEE in the germline V gene. The V gene end was trimmed by 0 bases and the J gene end by 4 bases; junction bases not matched to a gene: 8. The CDR3 DNA sequence: TGTGCCAGCAGCGTAGAGGGGCGGGGGGGCCCTTACAATGAGCAGTTCTTC. It is translated as CASSVEGRGGPYNEQFF. The whole variable domain, filled in from reference TRBV9 and TRBJ2-1, reads DSGVTQTPKHLITATGQRVTLRCSPRSGDLSVYWYQQSLDQGLQFLIQYYNGEERAKGNILERFSAQQFPDLHSELNLSSLELGDSALYFCASSVEGRGGPYNEQFFGPGTRLTVL.

V gene TRBV21-1 combines with J gene TRBJ2-7; TRBD2 was called by the table and not checked on the DNA. TRBV21-1 is a pseudogene segment. There are 12 residues in the CDR3. Here the CDR3 reads CATTYIAYEQYF. DNA of the CDR3: TGTGCCACCACCTATATCGCCTACGAGCAGTACTTC.

This chain connects TRBV2 to TRBJ2-7; D call uncertain. This CDR3 has 11 amino acids. Germline values: CDR1 SNHLY, CDR2 FYNNEI. V dropped 3 bases and J dropped 3 bases, with 3 bases sitting between them. The CDR3 DNA follows: TGTGCCAGCAGTGACGTCTACGAGCAGTACTTC. This encodes CASSDVYEQYF.

The chain is built from TRBV6-5 and TRBJ2-3, with D possibly matching TRBD2 (6 bases). Looked up from germline, CDR1 is MNHEY and CDR2 is SVGAGI. CDR3 size: 14 residues. The ends were cut back, 6 bases at V and 4 bases at J, with 14 bases in the middle. This CDR3 is CASSLGTGADTQYF. In DNA form, the CDR3 reads TGTGCCAGCAGCTTGGGAACGGGGGCAGATACGCAGTATTTT.

The chain is built from TRBV4-1 and TRBJ1-3; a possible D gene is TRBD1 (6 bases). Trimming stripped 8 bases from V and 0 bases from J, with 11 bases between. From germline, CDR1 is MGHRA and CDR2 YSYEKL. CDR3 length: 14 amino acids. Here the CDR3 reads CASVGGISGNTIYF. The DNA of the CDR3 is TGCGCCAGCGTAGGGGGGATCTCTGGAAACACCATATATTTT.

This rearrangement joins TRBV19 to TRBJ2-5, with 13 bases identical to TRBD2. The CDR3 is 18 residues long. V trimming: 6 bases; J trimming: 4 bases; junction bases outside the gene matches: 14. Germline-derived CDR1 and CDR2 are LNHDA and SQIVND (reference sequence). The CDR3 DNA is TGTGCCAGTAGCCGACTAGCGGGGGGCGGAGGGAGGGGAGAGACCCAGTACTTC. Its translation: CASSRLAGGGGRGETQYF.

This sequence joins TRBV7-6 and TRBJ2-3, with D perhaps assigned TRBD1 or TRBD2 (7 bases each). Between the trimmed V and J ends, which lost 3 bases and 0 bases, there was a span of 19 bases. Germline V gene data show CDR1 as SGHVS and CDR2 as FNYEAQ. The CDR3 consists of 18 residues. CDR3 in DNA: TGTGCCAGCAGCTTTCCCCAGGGGGGGGGTCCTAGCACAGATACGCAGTATTTT. Translated: CASSFPQGGGPSTDTQYF.

The chain joins TRBV6-2 or TRBV6-3 to TRBJ2-1, with D uncertain. Germline CDR1 is MNHEY and CDR2 is SVGEGT. The CDR3 sequence is 14 residues long. The V and J ends lost 2 bases and 8 bases respectively, with 13 bases between them. The chain's CDR3 is CASSYMMRGDEQFF. In DNA, the CDR3 is TGTGCCAGCAGTTACATGATGAGAGGCGATGAGCAGTTCTTC.

The chain recombines TRBV11-2 with TRBJ2-7; a possible D gene is TRBD2 (5 bases). The CDR3 totals 13 residues. V lost 7 bases to trimming and J lost 5 bases, with 15 bases between them. The germline CDR1 and CDR2 sequences are SGHAT and FQNNGV. The CDR3 loop is CASNLAGEDEQYF. The CDR3 DNA sequence: TGTGCCAGCAATTTGGCCGGGGAAGACGAGCAGTACTTC.

The chain combines TRBV14 with TRBJ1-6; weak D call: TRBD1 (5 bases). Germline V CDR1 and CDR2: SGHDN, FVKESK. The CDR3 runs 12 residues. V lost 8 bases to trimming and J lost 9 bases, with 11 bases between them. This chain's CDR3 is CASSQGVSPLHF. The CDR3 DNA follows: TGTGCCAGCTCCCAAGGGGTTTCACCCCTCCACTTT. Full variable domain (outside the CDR3, taken from reference TRBV14 and TRBJ1-6): EAGVTQFPSHSVIEKGQTVTLRCDPISGHDNLYWYRRVMGKEIKFLLHFVKESKQDESGMPNNRFLAERTGGTYSTLKVQPAELEDSGVYFCASSQGVSPLHFGNGTRLTVT.

The CDR3 protein is CASSQAGAGPRGEQYF. DNA for the CDR3: TGCGCCAGCAGCCAAGCAGGGGCGGGGCCCAGGGGCGAGCAGTACTTC. This chain uses TRBV4-1 with TRBJ2-7; D is tentatively TRBD1 or TRBD2 (6 bases each). The germline gives CDR1 MGHRA, CDR2 YSYEKL. The CDR3 spans 16 residues. Trimming cost V 1 base and J 6 bases, with 19 bases left between them.

This chain connects TRBV5-1 to TRBJ1-2; no clear D gene. This CDR3 comprises 14 residues. The V end was cut by 4 bases, the J end by 8 bases, with 18 bases between. The germline V gene has CDR1 SGHRS and CDR2 YFSETQ. The CDR3 coding sequence is TGCGCCAGCAGCCCGCAATCATCCGTCGGGGGCTACACCTTC. It is translated as CASSPQSSVGGYTF.

Only a few counts were recorded for this clone. Relative to the germline gene, one junction end is altered; a read error may explain this. This chain joins TRBV23-1 and TRBJ2-7; D is unresolved. TRBV23-1 is recorded as an ORF, its role being uncertain. This CDR3 comprises 14 residues. This CDR3 reads CASRQGPASYEQYF. DNA for the CDR3: TGCGCCAGCCGTCAAGGCCCCGCATCCTACGAGCAGTACTTC.

V usage is TRBV11-1 and J usage is TRBJ1-1; D is perhaps TRBD1 (6 bases). V lost 5 bases to trimming and J lost 2 bases, with 15 bases between them. The CDR3 consists of 15 residues. CDR1 is SGHAT and CDR2 is FQDESV in the germline V gene (reference sequence). As DNA, the CDR3 is TGTGCCAGCAGCCACAGGGTACCCCACAACACTGAAGCTTTCTTT. Protein product: CASSHRVPHNTEAFF.